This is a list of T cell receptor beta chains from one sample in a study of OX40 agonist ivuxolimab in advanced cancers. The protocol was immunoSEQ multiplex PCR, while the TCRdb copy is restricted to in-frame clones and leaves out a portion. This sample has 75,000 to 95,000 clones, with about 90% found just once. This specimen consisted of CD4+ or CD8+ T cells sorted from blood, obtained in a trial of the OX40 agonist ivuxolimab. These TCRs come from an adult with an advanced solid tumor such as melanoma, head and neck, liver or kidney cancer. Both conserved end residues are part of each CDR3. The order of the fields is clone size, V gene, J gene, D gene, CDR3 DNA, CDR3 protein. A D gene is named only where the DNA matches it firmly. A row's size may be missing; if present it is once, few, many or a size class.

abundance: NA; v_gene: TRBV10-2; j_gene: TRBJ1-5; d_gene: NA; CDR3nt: TGCGCCAGCAGTGAGTCGGGAGGGAGCAATCAGCCCCAGCATTTT; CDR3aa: CASSESGGSNQPQHF
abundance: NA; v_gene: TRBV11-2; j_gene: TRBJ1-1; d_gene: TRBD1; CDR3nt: TGTGCCAGCAGCTTACCGACAGGGAGCACTGAAGCTTTCTTT; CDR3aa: CASSLPTGSTEAFF
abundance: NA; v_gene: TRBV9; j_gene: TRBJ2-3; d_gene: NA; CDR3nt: TGTGCCAGCAGCGCCCACCTAATCGGCGGCACAGATACGCAGTATTTT; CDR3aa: CASSAHLIGGTDTQYF
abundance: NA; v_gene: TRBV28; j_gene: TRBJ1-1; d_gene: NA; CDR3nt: TGTGCCAGCAATGGGGACCGGAACACTGAAGCTTTCTTT; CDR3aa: CASNGDRNTEAFF
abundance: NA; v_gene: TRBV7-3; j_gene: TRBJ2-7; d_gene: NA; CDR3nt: TGTGCCAGCAGCTTAAATGCAGGGAGAGACGAGCAGTACTTC; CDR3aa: CASSLNAGRDEQYF
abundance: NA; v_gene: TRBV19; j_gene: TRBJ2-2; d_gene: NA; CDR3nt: TGTGCCAGCCGACAGGAGCTAAGTCGGACCGGGGAGCTGTTTTTT; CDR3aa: CASRQELSRTGELFF
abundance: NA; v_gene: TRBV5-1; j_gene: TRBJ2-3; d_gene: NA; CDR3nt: TGCGCCAGCAGCTTCGAGGGGTCACCAGATACGCAGTATTTT; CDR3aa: CASSFEGSPDTQYF
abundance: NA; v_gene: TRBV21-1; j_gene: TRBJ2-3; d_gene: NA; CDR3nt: TGTGCCAGCAGCAAGGGGGTGAGACTAGCGGGAAGCACAGATACGCAGTATTTT; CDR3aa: CASSKGVRLAGSTDTQYF
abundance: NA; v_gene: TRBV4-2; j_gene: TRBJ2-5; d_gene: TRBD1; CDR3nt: TGTGCCAGCAGCTTGTACAACAGGGGGCAAGAGACCCAGTACTTC; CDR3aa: CASSLYNRGQETQYF
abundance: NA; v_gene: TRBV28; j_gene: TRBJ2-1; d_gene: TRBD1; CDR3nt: TGTGCCAGCAGTGAGACAGGGATAACAGCCAATGAGCAGTTCTTC; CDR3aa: CASSETGITANEQFF
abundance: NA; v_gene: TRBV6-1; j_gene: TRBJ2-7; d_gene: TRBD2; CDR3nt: TGTGCCAGCGCACTAGCGGGAGTGAACGAGCAGTACTTC; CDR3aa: CASALAGVNEQYF
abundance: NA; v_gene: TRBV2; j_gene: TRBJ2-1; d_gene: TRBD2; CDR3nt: TGTGCCAGCAGTCCGTGGTCGCGGGGGTCCTACAATGAGCAGTTCTTC; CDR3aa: CASSPWSRGSYNEQFF
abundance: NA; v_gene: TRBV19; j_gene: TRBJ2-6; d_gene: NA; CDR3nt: TGTGCCAGTAGTGTAGCGGGACAGGGCTCAGGGGCCAACGTCCTGACTTTC; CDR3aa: CASSVAGQGSGANVLTF
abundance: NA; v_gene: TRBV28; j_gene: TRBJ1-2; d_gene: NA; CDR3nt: TGTGCCAGCAGTTTAGGTCGGGTAGACCTCAACTATGGCTACACCTTC; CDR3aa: CASSLGRVDLNYGYTF
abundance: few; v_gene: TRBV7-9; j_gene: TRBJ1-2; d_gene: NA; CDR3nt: TGTGCCAGCAGCTCCTCAATCCAAGGACAGACCACTAACTATGGCTACACCTTC; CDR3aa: CASSSSIQGQTTNYGYTF
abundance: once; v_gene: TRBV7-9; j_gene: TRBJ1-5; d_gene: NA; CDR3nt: TGTGCCAGCAGCTTGGGGACCCCCCAGCCCCAGCATTTT; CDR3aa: CASSLGTPQPQHF
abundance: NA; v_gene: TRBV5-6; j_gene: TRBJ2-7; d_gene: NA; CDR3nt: TGTGCCAGCAGCTTGTACGCGGGTCAGTGGAACGAGCAGTACTTC; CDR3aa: CASSLYAGQWNEQYF
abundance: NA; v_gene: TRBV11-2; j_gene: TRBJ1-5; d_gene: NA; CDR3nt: TGTGCCAGCAGCCTCGAAGGGGAGGAGCAGCCCCAGCATTTT; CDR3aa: CASSLEGEEQPQHF
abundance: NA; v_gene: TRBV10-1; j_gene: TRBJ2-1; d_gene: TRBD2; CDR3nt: TGCGCCAGCAGTGAGTGGGGACTAGCGGAAAACTACAATGAGCAGTTCTTC; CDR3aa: CASSEWGLAENYNEQFF
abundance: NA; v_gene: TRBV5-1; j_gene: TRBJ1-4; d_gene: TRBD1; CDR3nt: TGCGCCAGCAGCTTGTCTGGGACAGCGGATGAAAAACTGTTTTTT; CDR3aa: CASSLSGTADEKLFF
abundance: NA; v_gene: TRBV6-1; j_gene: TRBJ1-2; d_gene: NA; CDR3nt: TGTGCCAGCAGTTTGGACTCAGGGGATGGCTACACCTTC; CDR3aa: CASSLDSGDGYTF
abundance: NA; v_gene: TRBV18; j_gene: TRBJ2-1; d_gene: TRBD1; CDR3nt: TGTGCCAGCTCCCGGGACAGACCGAGCTCCTACAATGAGCAGTTCTTC; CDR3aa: CASSRDRPSSYNEQFF
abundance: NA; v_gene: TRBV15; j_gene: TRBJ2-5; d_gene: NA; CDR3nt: TGTGCCACCAGCAGAGTCCGGGGAGCCCAAGAGACCCAGTACTTC; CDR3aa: CATSRVRGAQETQYF
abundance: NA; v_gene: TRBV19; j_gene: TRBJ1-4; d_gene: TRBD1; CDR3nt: TGTGCCAGTAGTGCGGGACAGGGTAATGAAAAACTGTTTTTT; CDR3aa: CASSAGQGNEKLFF
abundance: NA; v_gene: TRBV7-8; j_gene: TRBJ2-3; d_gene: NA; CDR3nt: TGTGCCAGCAGCCCCGGGACGAGAAGGGGGTTGACAGATACGCAGTATTTT; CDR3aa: CASSPGTRRGLTDTQYF
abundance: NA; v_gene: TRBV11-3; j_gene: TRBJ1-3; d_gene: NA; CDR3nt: TGTGCCAGCAGCAGCAGGGGCACGGGATCCGGAAACACCATATATTTT; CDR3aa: CASSSRGTGSGNTIYF
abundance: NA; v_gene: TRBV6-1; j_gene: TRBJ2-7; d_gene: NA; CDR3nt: TGTGCCAGCACCCATGTCTACGAGCAGTACTTC; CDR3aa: CASTHVYEQYF
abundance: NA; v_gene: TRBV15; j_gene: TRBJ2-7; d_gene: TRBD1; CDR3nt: TGTGCCACCAGCATAGACAGGGGTCGGGAGCAGTACTTC; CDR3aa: CATSIDRGREQYF
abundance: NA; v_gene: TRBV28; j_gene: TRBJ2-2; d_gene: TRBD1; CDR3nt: TGTGCCAGCAGCTCCCCGGGGACAGGGGAAACCGGGGAGCTGTTTTTT; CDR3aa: CASSSPGTGETGELFF
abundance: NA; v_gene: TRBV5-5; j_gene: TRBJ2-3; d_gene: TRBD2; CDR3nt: TGTGCCAGCAGCTTCGGCGGGAGGCCTGGAGATACGCAGTATTTT; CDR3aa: CASSFGGRPGDTQYF
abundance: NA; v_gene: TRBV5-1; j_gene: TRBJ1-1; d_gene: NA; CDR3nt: TGCGCCAGCAGCGTGACAAGCACGGAGAACACTGAAGCTTTCTTT; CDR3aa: CASSVTSTENTEAFF
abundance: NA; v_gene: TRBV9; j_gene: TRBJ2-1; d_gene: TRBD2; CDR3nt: TGTGCCAGCAGCGTAGGGGCTAGCGGGTACAATGAGCAGTTCTTC; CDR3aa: CASSVGASGYNEQFF
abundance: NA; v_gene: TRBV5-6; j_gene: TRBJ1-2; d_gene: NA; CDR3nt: TGTGCCAGCAGCTCCATAAGGGCCGATAACTATGGCTACACCTTC; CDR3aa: CASSSIRADNYGYTF
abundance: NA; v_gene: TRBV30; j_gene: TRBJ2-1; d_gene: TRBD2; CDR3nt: TGTGCCTGGAGTGAGGGACTAGCGGGAGCTGGCGATGAGCAGTTCTTC; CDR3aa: CAWSEGLAGAGDEQFF
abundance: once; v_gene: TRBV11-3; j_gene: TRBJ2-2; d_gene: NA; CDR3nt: TGTGCCAGCAGCTTTGTGGACTTAGGAGAGGAGCTGTTTTTT; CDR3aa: CASSFVDLGEELFF
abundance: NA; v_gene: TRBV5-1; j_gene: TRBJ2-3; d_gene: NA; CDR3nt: TGCGCCAGCAGCTTGGAGGCTAGCGCAGATACGCAGTATTTT; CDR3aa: CASSLEASADTQYF
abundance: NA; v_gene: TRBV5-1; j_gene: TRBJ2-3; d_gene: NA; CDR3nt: TGCGCCAGCAGCTTGGATTCCGCTAGCACAGATACGCAGTATTTT; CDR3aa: CASSLDSASTDTQYF
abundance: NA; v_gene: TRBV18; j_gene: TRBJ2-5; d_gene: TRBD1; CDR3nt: TGTGCCAGCTCACCATCCAGGGGGTACCAAGAGACCCAGTACTTC; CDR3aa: CASSPSRGYQETQYF
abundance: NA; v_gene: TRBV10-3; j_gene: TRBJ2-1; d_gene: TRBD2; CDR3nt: TGTGCCATCAGGCCGGGACTAGCTAGCAATGAGCAGTTCTTC; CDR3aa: CAIRPGLASNEQFF
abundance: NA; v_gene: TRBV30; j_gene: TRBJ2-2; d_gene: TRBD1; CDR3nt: TGTGCCTGGAGTCGTCCCGGGACAGGCTATAGGAACACCGGGGAGCTGTTTTTT; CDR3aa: CAWSRPGTGYRNTGELFF
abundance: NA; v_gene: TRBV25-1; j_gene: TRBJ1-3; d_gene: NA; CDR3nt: TGTGCCAGCAGTGAATATGGGACAAATTTCCCCATATATTTT; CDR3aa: CASSEYGTNFPIYF
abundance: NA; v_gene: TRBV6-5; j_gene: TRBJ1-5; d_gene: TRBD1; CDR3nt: TGTGCCAGCCGCCGGGGACAGAATAGCAATCAGCCCCAGCATTTT; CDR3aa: CASRRGQNSNQPQHF
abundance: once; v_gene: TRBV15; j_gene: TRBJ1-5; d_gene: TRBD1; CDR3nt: TGTGCCACCAGCAGGACGGGACAGGGGTATCAGCCCCAGCATTTT; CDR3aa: CATSRTGQGYQPQHF
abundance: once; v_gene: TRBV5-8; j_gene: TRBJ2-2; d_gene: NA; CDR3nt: TGTGCCAGCAGCCGTGCCCTGGGCACCGGGGAGCTGTTTTTT; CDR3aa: CASSRALGTGELFF
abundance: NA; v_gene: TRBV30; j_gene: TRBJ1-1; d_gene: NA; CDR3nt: TGTGCCTGGGATGTTTCTGTGAACACTGAAGCTTTCTTT; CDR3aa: CAWDVSVNTEAFF
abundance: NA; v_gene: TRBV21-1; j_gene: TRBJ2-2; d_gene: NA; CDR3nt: TGTGCCAGCAGCACCAACTCCGCGAACACCGGGGAGCTGTTTTTT; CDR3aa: CASSTNSANTGELFF
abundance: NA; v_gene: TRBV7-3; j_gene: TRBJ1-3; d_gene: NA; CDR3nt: TGTGCCAGCAGCTTAAGCCCGTCTCCCTCTGGAAACACCATATATTTT; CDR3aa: CASSLSPSPSGNTIYF
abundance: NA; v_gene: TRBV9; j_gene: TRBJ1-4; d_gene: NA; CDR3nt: TGTGCCAGCAGCGTATCACCGGCTAATGAAAAACTGTTTTTT; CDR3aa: CASSVSPANEKLFF
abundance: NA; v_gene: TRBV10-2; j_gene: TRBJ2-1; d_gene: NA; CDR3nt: TGCGCCAGCAGTGACCACTTTGAGCACAATGAGCAGTTCTTC; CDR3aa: CASSDHFEHNEQFF